This T cell receptor (beta chain) was retrieved from a study of T cell responses to AZD1222 COVID-19 vaccine. In regard to this clone: Its target is unknown.

This CDR3 spans 13 amino acids. The V and J ends lost 4 bases and 5 bases respectively, with 14 bases between them. Looked up from germline, CDR1 is SQVTM and CDR2 is ANQGSEA. Generated by immunoSEQ multiplex PCR, the TCRdb table keeps only in-frame clones and is missing some. The sample holds 150,000 to 200,000 clones, around 90% seen once. Overall study findings and caveats: Distributed over spike, vaccine-associated CD4 TCRs predominated at 160-218 and 743-854.

The gene calls are TRBV29-1 and TRBJ1-2; D is ambiguous. Sequences were derived from peripheral blood, sampled 28 days after the second AZD1222 dose. The TCR originated in an adult who received the AZD1222 COVID-19 vaccine. The CDR3 sequence: CSVAGSSGYGYTF. The DNA of the CDR3 is TGCAGCGTTGCGGGGTCATCTGGGTATGGCTACACCTTC.